The clone carrying this T cell receptor (beta chain) has only a few counts. V was cut by 6 bases and J by 0 bases, with 10 bases left in between. CDR3 length: 14 amino acids. The sample is drawn from a study of response to subunit inactivated influenza vaccine. TCRdb analysed the RT-PCR reads with MiXCR anew, one entry per CDR3 protein. The data show hundreds of thousands of distinct CDR3 sequences, approximately 7.1% seen once. The chain uses TRBV12-3 or TRBV12-4 and TRBJ2-3, with D perhaps matching TRBD1 (6 bases). The receptor was isolated from a man between 50 and 69 years old who received an inactivated influenza vaccine. The specimen comprised PBMCs from blood, sampled around 25 months after vaccination. This chain's CDR3 is CASRTDRSTDTQYF. CDR3 nucleotides: TGTGCCAGCAGAACGGACAGAAGCACAGATACGCAGTATTTT.